This TCR beta chain is drawn from a study of blood T cell repertoires in COVID-19. Study at large: PBMCs, B-cell-depleted T cells, or T cells were the source of the cDNA or gDNA that made up the material.

CDR1 is SNHLY, CDR2 FYNNEI, per germline. The ends were cut back, 1 base at V and 2 bases at J, with 8 bases in the middle. The CDR3 spans 14 residues. This table comes from immunoSEQ multiplex PCR, and its TCRdb copy is limited to in-frame clones, with some not included. The sample has 150,000 to 200,000 clones, under 85% seen once. Sequencing was carried out using peripheral blood. The V gene is TRBV2, the J gene TRBJ1-2; D is uncertain. The sequence was collected from a man in his 70s who had recovered from COVID-19. The CDR3 loop is CASSEVGGNYGYTF. The CDR3 DNA reads TGTGCCAGCAGTGAAGTAGGAGGAAACTATGGCTACACCTTC.